This T cell receptor beta chain was identified in a study of T cells in Graves' hyperthyroidism and ophthalmopathy. Amplified TCR beta CDR3 regions came from RNA transcripts. When the TCR CDR3 underwent first-round RT-PCR, the HTBI primer set was used. TCRdb called the multiplex PCR reads again in MiXCR, with one record for every CDR3 protein. The sample consists of about 350,000 distinct CDR3 sequences, around 13% of them appearing once. In this sample, this clonotype turned up a few times. No antigen is known for it. Study-wide results and caveats: Ophthalmopathy stood apart from stable hyperthyroidism in a 13 V-J model.

No progression to ophthalmopathy during 18 months of follow-up defined stable disease. Hyperthyroidism was newly diagnosed in patients aged 18 to 65 (duration under 2 months). Exclusion of patients followed from uncontrolled infection, other autoimmune disease, pregnancy or lactation. The CDR3 contains 15 residues. Germline lookup yields CDR1 KGHDR and CDR2 SFDVKD. Trimming at V came to 0 bases and at J to 2 bases, leaving 0 bases not matched to a gene. The genes are TRBV24-1 and TRBJ1-3; 7 bases agree with TRBD1. The TCR comes from a woman younger than 45 with Graves' hyperthyroidism. Sample: blood. This CDR3 is CATSDLTGAGNTIYF. For the CDR3, the DNA is TGTGCCACCAGTGATTTGACAGGGGCTGGAAACACCATATATTTT.